Presented here are 28 T cell receptor beta chains from one specimen sequenced in a study of blood T cell repertoires in COVID-19. Repertoires were generated with immunoSEQ multiplex PCR, while TCRdb's copy carries only in-frame clones and drops some. The sample lists under 250,000 clones; 65% to 90% were seen once. Sequencing used peripheral blood. These receptors were taken from a man aged 50 to 60 with active or convalescent COVID-19.

V gene TRBV11-2 combines with J gene TRBJ2-5; 14 bases fit TRBD2. Looked up from germline, CDR1 is SGHAT and CDR2 is FQNNGV. J lost 4 bases, V lost 5 bases, and 6 bases had no gene match. This CDR3 region has 16 residues. In DNA, the CDR3 is TGTGCCAGCAGCACCGGGACTAGCGGGAGTAGAGAGACCCAGTACTTC. Translated, it gives CASSTGTSGSRETQYF. The full variable domain, its missing parts supplied by reference TRBV11-2 and TRBJ2-5, is EAGVAQSPRYKIIEKRQSVAFWCNPISGHATLYWYQQILGQGPKLLIQFQNNGVVDDSQLPKDRFSAERLKGVDSTLKIQPAKLEDSAVYLCASSTGTSGSRETQYFGPGTRLLVL.

The chain uses TRBV27 and TRBJ2-1; 11 bases align to TRBD2. V lost 4 bases to trimming and J lost 6 bases; unmatched junction nucleotides: 11. Germline V CDR1 and CDR2: MNHEY, SMNVEV (reference sequence). This CDR3 comprises 17 residues. The CDR3 DNA reads TGTGCCAGCAGTTCCCCTCTCCTAGCGGGAGGCCCCAATGAGCAGTTCTTC. This encodes CASSSPLLAGGPNEQFF.

This chain joins TRBV7-2 and TRBJ1-6, with D possibly matching TRBD1 (6 bases). This CDR3 comprises 15 residues. V was cut by 2 bases and J by 7 bases, with 12 bases left in between. Germline V gene lookup returns CDR1 SGHTA and CDR2 FQGNSA. The CDR3 DNA reads TGTGCCAGCAGCTTACTGGGACAAACGAATTCACCCCTCCACTTT. Amino acid sequence: CASSLLGQTNSPLHF.

V gene TRBV21-1 combines with J gene TRBJ2-1; no check of the table's D call, TRBD2, against the DNA was made. TRBV21-1 is listed as a pseudogene. This CDR3 contains 15 residues. CDR3 loop: CASSKCGGKGNEQFF. CDR3 nucleotides: TGTGCCAGCAGCAAATGCGGGGGGAAGGGTAATGAGCAGTTCTTC.

This sequence joins TRBV24-1 and TRBJ1-5, with 7 bases lining up with TRBD1. The CDR3 extends over 16 amino acids. V was clipped by 3 bases and J by 3 bases; unmatched bases: 7. Germline loops: CDR1 KGHDR, CDR2 SFDVKD. DNA of the CDR3: TGTGCCACCAGTGATGCCGGGACAGCTACCAATCAGCCCCAGCATTTT. This codes for CATSDAGTATNQPQHF.

The J gene is TRBJ1-1, the V gene TRBV2; tentative D call: TRBD1 (5 bases). V lost 4 bases, J lost 0 bases, and 9 bases lay in between. This CDR3 has 14 amino acids. The germline V gene encodes CDR1 SNHLY and CDR2 FYNNEI. The CDR3 region has the DNA TGTGCCAGCAGTGCGGGGGTGTTGAACACTGAAGCTTTCTTT. Translated: CASSAGVLNTEAFF.

The chain's CDR3 is CASTRGGQGTGNTIYF. DNA of the CDR3: TGTGCCAGCACCAGGGGGGGACAGGGGACTGGAAACACCATATATTTT. The chain has TRBV28 and TRBJ1-3, with 10 positions matching TRBD1. J was trimmed by 2 bases and V by 7 bases; bases with no gene match: 8. The V gene's germline CDR1 is MDHEN and CDR2 SYDVKM. This CDR3 has 16 amino acids.

The chain links TRBV19 to TRBJ2-5; TRBD1 aligns across 11 bases. Losses at the gene ends were 0 bases for V and 5 bases for J; bases not matched to a gene: 2. The germline V gene encodes CDR1 LNHDA and CDR2 SQIVND (reference sequence). The CDR3 has 15 residues. CDR3 sequence: CASSIEDRGRETQYF. DNA for the CDR3: TGTGCCAGTAGTATAGAGGACAGGGGGCGTGAGACCCAGTACTTC.

This sequence joins TRBV5-5 and TRBJ2-1, with 7 nucleotides matching TRBD2. CDR1 and CDR2 (germline): SGHKS, YYEKEE (reference sequence). V shed 0 bases, J shed 9 bases, and the junction held 3 bases outside the gene matches. This CDR3 contains 13 residues. The CDR3 DNA is TGTGCCAGCAGCTTGGCCGCTAGCGGTGAGCAGTTCTTC. Protein product: CASSLAASGEQFF. The full variable domain, with the rest looked up from reference TRBV5-5 and TRBJ2-1, is DAGVTQSPTHLIKTRGQQVTLRCSPISGHKSVSWYQQVLGQGPQFIFQYYEKEERGRGNFPDRFSARQFPNYSSELNVNALLLGDSALYLCASSLAASGEQFFGPGTRLTVL.

The rearrangement links TRBV7-2 to TRBJ2-1; a weak D match, TRBD1 (5 bases). The CDR3 loop spans 13 amino acids. Germline V CDR1 and CDR2: SGHTA, FQGNSA. The germline V and J ends were trimmed by 6 bases and 8 bases, with 14 bases remaining between them. CDR3 sequence (DNA): TGTGCCAGCAGACCTGCAGGGTTCGATGAGCAGTTCTTC. This translates into CASRPAGFDEQFF.

The chain recombines TRBV28 with TRBJ2-2; D is possibly TRBD2 (6 bases). V lost 6 bases and J lost 5, with 25 bases in between. Germline V lookup: CDR1 MDHEN, CDR2 SYDVKM. This CDR3 comprises 18 residues. The DNA of the CDR3 is TGTGCCAGCAGCCTAATCCGGGGAGGTGGGGAGTTAACCGGGGAGCTGTTTTTT. Protein: CASSLIRGGGELTGELFF.

The chain couples TRBV5-4 to TRBJ2-7, with 8 bases that match TRBD2. Germline CDR1 reads SGHNT; CDR2 reads YYREEE (reference sequence). The CDR3 totals 15 residues. Trimming removed 5 bases from V and 2 bases from J; junction bases left unmatched: 9. CDR3: CASSPGGAGPYEQYV. DNA for the CDR3: TGTGCCAGCAGTCCGGGGGGGGCCGGGCCCTACGAGCAGTACGTC.

The chain is built from TRBV7-6 and TRBJ1-1, with 7 positions matching TRBD1. CDR1 SGHVS and CDR2 FNYEAQ come from the germline V gene. V trimming: 4 bases; J trimming: 6 bases; junction bases outside the gene matches: 11. This CDR3 is 15 amino acids long. CDR3: CASSYQPGQKAEAFF. The CDR3 nucleotides are TGTGCCAGCAGCTACCAACCGGGACAGAAGGCTGAAGCTTTCTTT.

This chain links TRBV15 with TRBJ1-1; tentative D call: TRBD1 (5 bases). Per the germline V gene, CDR1 is LNHNV and CDR2 is YYDKDF (reference sequence). The CDR3 loop spans 15 amino acids. The V end lost 5 bases, the J end lost 4 bases, and 17 bases lay between the germline ends. Here the CDR3 DNA reads TGTGCCACCAGCCAGAGCTCCATGGGGCCCACTGAAGCTTTCTTT. Its protein product is CATSQSSMGPTEAFF.

The chain joins TRBV19 to TRBJ1-1; maybe TRBD1 (5 bases). CDR1 and CDR2 (germline): LNHDA, SQIVND (reference sequence). The germline V and J ends were trimmed by 10 bases and 11 bases, with 17 bases remaining between them. The CDR3 has 11 amino acids. The CDR3 region is CATTIREEAFF. CDR3 DNA sequence: TGTGCCACTACAATCAGGGAAGAGGCTTTCTTT.

The chain recombines TRBV15 with TRBJ2-7, with D tentatively TRBD1 (6 bases). V was shortened by 2 bases and J by 2 bases, with 13 bases between the two germline ends. In germline, CDR1 is LNHNV, CDR2 YYDKDF (reference sequence). This CDR3 spans 15 amino acids. Written as DNA, the CDR3 is TGTGCCACCAGCAGAAATATACAGGGCCCCTACGAGCAGTACTTC. It translates to CATSRNIQGPYEQYF.

This chain uses TRBV10-3 with TRBJ2-7; TRBD2 might be the D (6 bases). V lost 7 bases and J lost 0, with 16 bases in between. Per germline, CDR1 ENHRY and CDR2 SYGVKD. The CDR3 covers 15 residues. CDR3 protein: CAITEGGVDSYEQYF. The CDR3 region has the DNA TGTGCCATCACCGAAGGAGGGGTAGACTCCTACGAGCAGTACTTC.

This clone was recorded a few times. V usage is TRBV28 and J usage is TRBJ2-1; 8 nucleotides align to TRBD1. Looked up from germline, CDR1 is MDHEN and CDR2 is SYDVKM. Trimming at V came to 4 bases and at J to 7 bases, leaving 12 bases not matched to a gene. The CDR3 covers 16 residues. As DNA, the CDR3 is TGTGCCAGCAGTTATCTTCGTGGACAGGGAGAAAATGAGCAGTTCTTC. Translation gives CASSYLRGQGENEQFF.

This chain joins TRBV19 and TRBJ1-5; TRBD1 matches at 12 bases. Per germline, CDR1 LNHDA and CDR2 SQIVND (reference sequence). With 6 bases clipped from V and 6 bases from J, the junction kept 9 bases outside the gene matches. CDR3 length equals 16 residues. CDR3 residues: CASRGRDRGRVQPQHF. Here the CDR3 DNA reads TGTGCCAGTAGAGGCCGGGACAGGGGGCGCGTTCAGCCCCAGCATTTT.

This clone was seen only a few times. The chain is built from TRBV28 and TRBJ1-6; 9 bases align to TRBD1. The trim removed 5 bases at V and 7 bases at J, leaving 6 bases unmatched. This CDR3 contains 15 residues. The germline V gene encodes CDR1 MDHEN and CDR2 SYDVKM. The CDR3 DNA sequence: TGTGCCAGCAGTGGGCAGGACAGGGGAAATTCACCCCTCCACTTT. As protein: CASSGQDRGNSPLHF.

This chain joins TRBV25-1 and TRBJ2-5, with 7 bases lining up with TRBD2. The V segment lost 2 bases and the J segment 0 bases; nucleotides outside the gene matches: 0. Germline values: CDR1 MGHDK, CDR2 SYGVNS. This CDR3 spans 14 amino acids. The CDR3 nucleotides read TGTGCCAGCAGTGAACTAGCGGACCAAGAGACCCAGTACTTC. It codes for CASSELADQETQYF.

The chain employs TRBV5-6 and TRBJ1-2; D call uncertain. The CDR3 length is 13 residues. CDR1 and CDR2 from the germline V gene are SGHDT and YYEEEE. Deletions cut 0 bases from V and 9 bases from J, with 12 bases between. The CDR3 sequence: CASSLEASGSYTF. The CDR3 DNA is TGTGCCAGCAGCTTGGAAGCGTCGGGGAGCTACACCTTC.

The chain couples TRBV18 to TRBJ1-4; D gene uncertain. Trimming shortened V by 6 bases and J by 0 bases, and 5 bases separated the two germline ends. Germline values: CDR1 KGHSH, CDR2 LQKENI. The CDR3 runs to 13 residues. CDR3 residues: CASSPATNEKLFF. For the CDR3, the DNA is TGTGCCAGCTCCCCGGCAACTAATGAAAAACTGTTTTTT.

This rearrangement joins TRBV19 to TRBJ2-2, with unresolved D. The CDR3 sequence is 14 residues long. Deletions cut 4 bases from V and 5 bases from J, with 11 bases between. Germline loops: CDR1 LNHDA, CDR2 SQIVND (reference sequence). The DNA for the CDR3 is TGTGCCAGTAGTAGATTCCACTCGACCGGGGAGCTGTTTTTT. Its translation: CASSRFHSTGELFF.

The chain couples TRBV28 to TRBJ1-2, with no clear D. The V gene lost 5 bases and the J gene lost 4 bases, with 8 bases spanning the gap. This CDR3 is 12 amino acids long. Germline assignment: CDR1 MDHEN and CDR2 SYDVKM. CDR3 in DNA: TGTGCCAGCAGTATGCGGGGCTATGGCTACACCTTC. Translation gives CASSMRGYGYTF.

This chain connects TRBV2 to TRBJ1-1; TRBD1 matches at 7 bases. CDR1 is SNHLY and CDR2 is FYNNEI in the germline V gene. This CDR3 has 16 amino acids. Losses at the gene ends were 2 bases for V and 6 bases for J; bases not matched to a gene: 12. The CDR3 protein is CASSERKDRFGPEAFF. In nucleotides, the CDR3 is TGTGCCAGCAGTGAAAGGAAGGACAGGTTCGGACCTGAAGCTTTCTTT.

This chain joins TRBV5-4 and TRBJ1-2, with 7 bases aligning to TRBD1. CDR1 is SGHNT, CDR2 YYREEE, per germline (reference sequence). CDR3 length: 14 amino acids. Trimming removed 2 bases from V and 3 bases from J; junction bases left unmatched: 4. CDR3 sequence reads: CASSFTGADYGYTF. The CDR3 bases are TGTGCCAGCAGCTTCACAGGGGCTGACTATGGCTACACCTTC.

The chain recombines TRBV21-1 with TRBJ2-3; the table's D call of TRBD2 was not tested on the DNA. TRBV21-1 is tagged as a pseudogene. The CDR3 consists of 16 residues. CDR3 coding DNA: TGTGCCAGCAGCAAAGTCGGCGGGACTAGCACAGATACGCAGTATTTT. It codes for CASSKVGGTSTDTQYF.